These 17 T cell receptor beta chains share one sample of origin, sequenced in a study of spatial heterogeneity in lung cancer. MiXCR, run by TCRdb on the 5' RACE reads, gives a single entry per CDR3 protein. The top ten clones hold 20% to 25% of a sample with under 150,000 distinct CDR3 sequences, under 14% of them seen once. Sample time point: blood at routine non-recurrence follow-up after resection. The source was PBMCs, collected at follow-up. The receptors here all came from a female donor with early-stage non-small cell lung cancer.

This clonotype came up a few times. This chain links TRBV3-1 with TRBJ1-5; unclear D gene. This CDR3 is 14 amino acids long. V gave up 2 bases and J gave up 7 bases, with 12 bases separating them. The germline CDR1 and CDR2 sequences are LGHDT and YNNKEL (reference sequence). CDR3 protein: CASSQSEGGQPQHF. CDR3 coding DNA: TGTGCCAGCAGCCAATCCGAAGGAGGGCAGCCCCAGCATTTT.

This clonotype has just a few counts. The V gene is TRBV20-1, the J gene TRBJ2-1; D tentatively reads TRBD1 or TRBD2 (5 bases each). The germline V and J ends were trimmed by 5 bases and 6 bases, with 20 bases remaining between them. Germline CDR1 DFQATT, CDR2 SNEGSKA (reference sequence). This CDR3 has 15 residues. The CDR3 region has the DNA TGCAGTGCTGTCAATTGGGGACCCAGAGGCAATGAGCAGTTCTTC. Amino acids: CSAVNWGPRGNEQFF.

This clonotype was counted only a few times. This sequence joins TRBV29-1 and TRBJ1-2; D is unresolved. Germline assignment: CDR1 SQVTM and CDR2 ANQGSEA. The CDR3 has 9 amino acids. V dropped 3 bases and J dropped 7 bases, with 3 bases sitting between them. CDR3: CSVDVGYTF. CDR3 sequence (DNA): TGCAGCGTTGATGTTGGCTACACCTTC.

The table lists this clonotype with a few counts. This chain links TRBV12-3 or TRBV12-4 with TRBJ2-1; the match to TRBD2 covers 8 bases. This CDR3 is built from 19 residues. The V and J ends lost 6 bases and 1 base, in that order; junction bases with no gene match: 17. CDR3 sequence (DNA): TGTGCCAGCAGCCCTTTCGGCGTAAGCGGGAGAGCTTCCTACAATGAGCAGTTCTTC. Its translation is CASSPFGVSGRASYNEQFF.

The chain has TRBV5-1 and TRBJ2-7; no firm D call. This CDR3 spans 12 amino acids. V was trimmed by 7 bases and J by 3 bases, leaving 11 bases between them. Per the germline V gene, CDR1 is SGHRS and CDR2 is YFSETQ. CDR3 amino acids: CASGVTVYEQYF. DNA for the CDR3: TGCGCCAGCGGCGTAACAGTCTACGAGCAGTACTTC.

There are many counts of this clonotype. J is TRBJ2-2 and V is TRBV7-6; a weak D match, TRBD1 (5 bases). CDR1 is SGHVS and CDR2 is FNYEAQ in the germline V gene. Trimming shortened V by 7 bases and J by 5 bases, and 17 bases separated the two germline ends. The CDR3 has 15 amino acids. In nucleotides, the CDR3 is TGTGCCAGCACCTCAAGCAAAGGGGCTACCGGGGAGCTGTTTTTT. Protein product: CASTSSKGATGELFF.

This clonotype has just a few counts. CDR3 sequence (DNA): TGTGCCAGCAGTTTTTTTCGGGATACGCAGTATTTT. Encoded protein: CASSFFRDTQYF. This chain links TRBV12-3 or TRBV12-4 with TRBJ2-3; D remains ambiguous. The V and J ends lost 3 bases and 6 bases respectively, with 7 bases between them. This CDR3 comprises 12 residues.

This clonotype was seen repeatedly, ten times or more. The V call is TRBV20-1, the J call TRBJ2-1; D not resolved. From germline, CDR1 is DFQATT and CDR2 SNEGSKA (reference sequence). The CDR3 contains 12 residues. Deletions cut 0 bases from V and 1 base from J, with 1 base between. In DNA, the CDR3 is TGCAGTGCTAGAGATTCCTACAATGAGCAGTTCTTC. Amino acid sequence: CSARDSYNEQFF.

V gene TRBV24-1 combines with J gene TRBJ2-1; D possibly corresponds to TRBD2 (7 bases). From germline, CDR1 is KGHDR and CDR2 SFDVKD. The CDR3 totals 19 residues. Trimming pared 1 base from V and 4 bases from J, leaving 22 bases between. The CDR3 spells CATSDLRGAEGLRYNEQFF. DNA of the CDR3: TGTGCCACCAGTGATTTACGGGGGGCTGAGGGACTCCGATACAATGAGCAGTTCTTC.

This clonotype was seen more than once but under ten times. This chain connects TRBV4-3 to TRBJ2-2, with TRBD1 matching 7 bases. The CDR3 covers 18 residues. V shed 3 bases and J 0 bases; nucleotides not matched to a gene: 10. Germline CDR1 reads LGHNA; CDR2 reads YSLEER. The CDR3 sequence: CASSHVRTGTANTGELFF. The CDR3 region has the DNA TGCGCCAGCAGCCATGTCAGGACAGGAACTGCGAACACCGGGGAGCTGTTTTTT.

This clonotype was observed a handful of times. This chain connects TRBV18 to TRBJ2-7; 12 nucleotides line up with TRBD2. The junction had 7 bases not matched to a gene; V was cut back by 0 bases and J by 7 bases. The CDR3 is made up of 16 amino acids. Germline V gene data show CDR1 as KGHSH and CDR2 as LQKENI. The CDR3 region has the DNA TGTGCCAGCTCACCACCTCTAGCGGGAGGGCCCGGGGAGCAGTACGTC. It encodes CASSPPLAGGPGEQYV.

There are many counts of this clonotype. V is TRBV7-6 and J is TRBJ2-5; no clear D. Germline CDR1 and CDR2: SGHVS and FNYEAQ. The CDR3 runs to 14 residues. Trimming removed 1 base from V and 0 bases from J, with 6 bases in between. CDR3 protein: CASSLGINQETQYF. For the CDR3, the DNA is TGTGCCAGCAGCTTAGGGATCAACCAAGAGACCCAGTACTTC.

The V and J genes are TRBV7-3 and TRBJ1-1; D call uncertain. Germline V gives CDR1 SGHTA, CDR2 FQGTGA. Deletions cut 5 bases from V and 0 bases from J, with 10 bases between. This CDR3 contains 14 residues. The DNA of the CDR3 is TGTGCCAGCAGCCGCGGACTTATGAACACTGAAGCTTTCTTT. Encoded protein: CASSRGLMNTEAFF.

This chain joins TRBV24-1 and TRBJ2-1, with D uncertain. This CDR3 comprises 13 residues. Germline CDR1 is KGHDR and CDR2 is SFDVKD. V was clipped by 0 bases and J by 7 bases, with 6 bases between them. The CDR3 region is CATSDLGFNEQFF. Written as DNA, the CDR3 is TGTGCCACCAGTGATTTGGGCTTTAATGAGCAGTTCTTC.

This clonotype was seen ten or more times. Written as DNA, the CDR3 is TGCGCCAGCAGCCAGACTAACTATGGCTACACCTTC. This gives the protein CASSQTNYGYTF. V and J are TRBV5-1 and TRBJ1-2; D gene ambiguous. This CDR3 comprises 12 residues. Germline V gene lookup returns CDR1 SGHRS and CDR2 YFSETQ. Trimming removed 4 bases from V and 0 bases from J, with 4 bases in between.

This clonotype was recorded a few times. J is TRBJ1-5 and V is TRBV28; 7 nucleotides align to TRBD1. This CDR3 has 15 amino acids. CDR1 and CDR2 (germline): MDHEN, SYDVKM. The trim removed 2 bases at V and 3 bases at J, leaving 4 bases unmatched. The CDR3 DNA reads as TGTGCCAGCAGTTTACCGACAGGGATCAATCAGCCCCAGCATTTT. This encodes CASSLPTGINQPQHF.

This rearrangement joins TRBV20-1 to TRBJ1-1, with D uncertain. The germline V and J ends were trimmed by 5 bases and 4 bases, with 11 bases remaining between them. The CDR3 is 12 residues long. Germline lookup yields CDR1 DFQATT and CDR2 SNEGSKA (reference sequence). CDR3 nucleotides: TGCAGTGCTCCTAGGGTGGGCACTGAAGCTTTCTTT. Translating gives CSAPRVGTEAFF.